What follows are 9 T cell receptor beta chains derived from one specimen sequenced in a study of T cell responses to AZD1222 COVID-19 vaccine (dated by TCRdb to about 2021). Library preparation used the immunoSEQ multiplex PCR assay. The table comes from immuneACCESS by way of TCRdb, which keeps in-frame sequences with V and J called. Part of the clones is missing from these tables; in studies checked, under half for an unresolved V gene and the rest for unknown reasons. The sample includes approximately 210,000 clones, with 94% observed a single time. Jointly, the top ten make up approximately 1.5% of the sample. This specimen's time point label, interpreted: about 28 days (+/-7) after the second vaccine dose. The meaning of the sample's treatment or condition label: meningococcal conjugate vaccine given as trial control. Sequences were derived from peripheral blood, sampled 28 days after the second dose of the MenACWY control vaccine. Receptors were obtained from an adult who received the MenACWY meningococcal vaccine as a control.

This clone came up once. V and J are TRBV6-6 and TRBJ1-5, with 9 bases matching TRBD1. Trimming cost V 3 bases and J 6 bases; bases outside gene matches: 6. The V gene's germline CDR1 is MNHNY and CDR2 SVGAGI (reference sequence). The CDR3 has 15 residues. As DNA, the CDR3 is TGTGCCAGCAGTTATTGGGACAGGGTCACTCAGCCCCAGCATTTT. Its translation: CASSYWDRVTQPQHF.

The chain recombines TRBV4-3 with TRBJ1-2; D is unresolved. This CDR3 is built from 13 residues. V shed 0 bases and J shed 4 bases, with 6 bases lying between them. CDR1 and CDR2 (germline): LGHNA, YSLEER. CDR3 in amino acids: CASSQDLSYGYTF. The CDR3 DNA is TGCGCCAGCAGCCAAGATCTCAGCTATGGCTACACCTTC.

The chain is built from TRBV10-1 and TRBJ1-1; unclear D gene. The CDR3 is 14 amino acids. Looked up from germline, CDR1 is WNHNN and CDR2 is SYGVQD (reference sequence). The V and J ends lost 4 bases and 1 base respectively, with 10 bases between them. In DNA form, the CDR3 reads TGCGCCAGCAGTGGGCCCCGGGGGAACACTGAAGCTTTCTTT. Translation: CASSGPRGNTEAFF.

This chain joins TRBV28 and TRBJ2-1; TRBD2 agrees at 8 bases. The CDR3 is made up of 13 amino acids. Germline V gene data show CDR1 as MDHEN and CDR2 as SYDVKM. V shed 6 bases, J shed 4 bases, and the junction held 2 bases outside the gene matches. The CDR3 DNA sequence: TGTGCCAGCAGAATAGCGGGATACAATGAGCAGTTCTTC. Protein: CASRIAGYNEQFF.

The chain employs TRBV6-2 or TRBV6-3 and TRBJ1-1; D is uncertain. V was trimmed by 6 bases and J by 1 base, leaving 12 bases between them. This CDR3 comprises 14 residues. Germline CDR1 and CDR2: MNHEY and SVGEGT. The CDR3 DNA follows: TGTGCCAGCAGCCCCCGGTTCACGAACACTGAAGCTTTCTTT. It codes for CASSPRFTNTEAFF.

The J gene is TRBJ1-2, the V gene TRBV15; the D gene is possibly TRBD1 (6 bases). Germline CDR1 reads LNHNV; CDR2 reads YYDKDF (reference sequence). Trimming cost V 0 bases and J 7 bases, with 9 bases left between them. The CDR3 is made up of 13 amino acids. CDR3 amino acids: CATSREAGVGYTF. The DNA for the CDR3 is TGTGCCACCAGCAGAGAGGCAGGGGTTGGCTACACCTTC.

This clone appeared once. This sequence joins TRBV4-1 and TRBJ1-5, with D perhaps matching TRBD1 (5 bases). CDR1 and CDR2 from the germline V gene are MGHRA and YSYEKL. V was cut by 0 bases and J by 6 bases, with 9 bases left in between. The CDR3 length is 14 residues. The CDR3 sequence: CASSQETGGQPQHF. The CDR3 region has the DNA TGCGCCAGCAGCCAAGAAACAGGCGGTCAGCCCCAGCATTTT.

V and J are TRBV28 and TRBJ2-2; D is uncertain. Trimming took off 6 bases at V and 8 bases at J, with 13 bases between the two ends. Germline V CDR1 and CDR2: MDHEN, SYDVKM. This CDR3 is built from 13 residues. CDR3 amino acids: CASSLPGQGELFF. In nucleotides, the CDR3 is TGTGCCAGCAGCCTGCCAGGCCAGGGGGAGCTGTTTTTT.

This chain connects TRBV28 to TRBJ2-7; a possible D gene is TRBD1 (6 bases). The germline V gene has CDR1 MDHEN and CDR2 SYDVKM. The CDR3 totals 15 residues. The V gene lost 3 bases and the J gene lost 0 bases, with 12 bases spanning the gap. DNA of the CDR3: TGTGCCAGCAGTTTCCGGACAGATTCCTCCTACGAGCAGTACTTC. It yields the protein CASSFRTDSSYEQYF.